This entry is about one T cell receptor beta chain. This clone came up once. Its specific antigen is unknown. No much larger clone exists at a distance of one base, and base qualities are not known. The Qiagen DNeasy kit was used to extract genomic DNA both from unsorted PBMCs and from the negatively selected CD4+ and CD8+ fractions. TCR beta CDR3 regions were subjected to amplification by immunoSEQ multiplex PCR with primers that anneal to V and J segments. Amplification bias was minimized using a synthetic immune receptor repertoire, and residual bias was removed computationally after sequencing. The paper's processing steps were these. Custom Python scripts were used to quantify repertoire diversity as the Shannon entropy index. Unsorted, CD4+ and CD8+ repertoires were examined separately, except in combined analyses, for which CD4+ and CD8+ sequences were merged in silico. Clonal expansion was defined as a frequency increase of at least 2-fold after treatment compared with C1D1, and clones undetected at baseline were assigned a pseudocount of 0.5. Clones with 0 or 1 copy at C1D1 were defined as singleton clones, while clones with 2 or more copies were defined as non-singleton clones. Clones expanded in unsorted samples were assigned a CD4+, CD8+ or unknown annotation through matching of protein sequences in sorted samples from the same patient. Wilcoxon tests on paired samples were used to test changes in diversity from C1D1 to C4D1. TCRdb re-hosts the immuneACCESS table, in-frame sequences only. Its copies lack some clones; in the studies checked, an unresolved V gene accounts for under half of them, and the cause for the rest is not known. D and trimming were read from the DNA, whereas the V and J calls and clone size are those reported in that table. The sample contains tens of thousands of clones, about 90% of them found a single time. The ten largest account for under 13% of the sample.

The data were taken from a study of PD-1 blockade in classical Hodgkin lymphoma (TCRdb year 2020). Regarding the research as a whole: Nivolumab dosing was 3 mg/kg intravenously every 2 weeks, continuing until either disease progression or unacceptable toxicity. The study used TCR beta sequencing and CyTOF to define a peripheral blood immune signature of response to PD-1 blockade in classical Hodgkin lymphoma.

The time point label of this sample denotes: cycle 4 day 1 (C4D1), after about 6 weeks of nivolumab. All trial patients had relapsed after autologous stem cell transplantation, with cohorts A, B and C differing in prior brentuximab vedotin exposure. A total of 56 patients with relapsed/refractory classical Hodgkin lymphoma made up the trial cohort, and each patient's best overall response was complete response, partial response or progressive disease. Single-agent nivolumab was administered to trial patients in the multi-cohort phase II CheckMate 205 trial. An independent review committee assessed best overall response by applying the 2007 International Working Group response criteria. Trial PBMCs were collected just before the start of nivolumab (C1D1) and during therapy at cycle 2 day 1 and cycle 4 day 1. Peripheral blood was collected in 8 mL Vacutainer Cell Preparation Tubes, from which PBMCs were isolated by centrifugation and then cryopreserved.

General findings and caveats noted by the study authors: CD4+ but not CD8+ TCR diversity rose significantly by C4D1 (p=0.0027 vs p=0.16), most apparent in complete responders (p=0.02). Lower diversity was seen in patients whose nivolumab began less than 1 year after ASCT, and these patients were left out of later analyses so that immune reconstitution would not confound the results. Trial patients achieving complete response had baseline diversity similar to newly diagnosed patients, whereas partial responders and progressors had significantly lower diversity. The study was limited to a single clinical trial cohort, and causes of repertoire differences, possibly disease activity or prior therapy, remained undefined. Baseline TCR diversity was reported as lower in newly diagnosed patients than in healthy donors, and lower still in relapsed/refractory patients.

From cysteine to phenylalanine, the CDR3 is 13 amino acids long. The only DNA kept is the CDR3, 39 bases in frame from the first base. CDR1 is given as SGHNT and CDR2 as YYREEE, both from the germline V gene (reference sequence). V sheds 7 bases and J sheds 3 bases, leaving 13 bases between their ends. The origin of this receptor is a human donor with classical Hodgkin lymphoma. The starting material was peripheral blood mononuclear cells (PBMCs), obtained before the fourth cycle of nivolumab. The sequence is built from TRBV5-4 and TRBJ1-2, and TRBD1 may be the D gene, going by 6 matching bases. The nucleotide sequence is TGTGCCAGCCAGGCAGGGGCGGACTATGGCTACACCTTC. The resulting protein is CASQAGADYGYTF.